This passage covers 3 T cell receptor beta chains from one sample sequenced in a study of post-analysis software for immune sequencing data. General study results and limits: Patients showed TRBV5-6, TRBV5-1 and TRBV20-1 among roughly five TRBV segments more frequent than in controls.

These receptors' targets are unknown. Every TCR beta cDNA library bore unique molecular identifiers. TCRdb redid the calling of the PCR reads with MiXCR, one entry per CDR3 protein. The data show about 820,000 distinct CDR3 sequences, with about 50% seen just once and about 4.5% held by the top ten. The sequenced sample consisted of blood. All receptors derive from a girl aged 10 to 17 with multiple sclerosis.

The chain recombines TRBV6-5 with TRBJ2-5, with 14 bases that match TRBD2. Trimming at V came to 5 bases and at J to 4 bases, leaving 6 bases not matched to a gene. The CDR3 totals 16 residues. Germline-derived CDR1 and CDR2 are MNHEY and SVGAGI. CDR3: CASSRPGLAGVETQYF. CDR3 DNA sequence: TGTGCCAGCAGTCGCCCGGGACTAGCGGGAGTAGAGACCCAGTACTTC.

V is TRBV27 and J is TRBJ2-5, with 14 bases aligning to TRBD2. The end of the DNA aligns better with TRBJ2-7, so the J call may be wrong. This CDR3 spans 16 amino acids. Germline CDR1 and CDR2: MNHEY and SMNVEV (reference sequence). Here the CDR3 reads CASSSPGLAGEYEQYF. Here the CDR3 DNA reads TGTGCCAGCAGTTCCCCGGGACTAGCGGGAGAATACGAGCAGTACTTC.

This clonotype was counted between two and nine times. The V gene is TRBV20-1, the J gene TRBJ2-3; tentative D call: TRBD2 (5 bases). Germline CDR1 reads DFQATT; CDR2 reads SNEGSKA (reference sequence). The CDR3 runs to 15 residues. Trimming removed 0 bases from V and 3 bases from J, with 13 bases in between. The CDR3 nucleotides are TGCAGTGCTAGAGATGGGAGCGACCTAACAGATACGCAGTATTTT. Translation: CSARDGSDLTDTQYF.